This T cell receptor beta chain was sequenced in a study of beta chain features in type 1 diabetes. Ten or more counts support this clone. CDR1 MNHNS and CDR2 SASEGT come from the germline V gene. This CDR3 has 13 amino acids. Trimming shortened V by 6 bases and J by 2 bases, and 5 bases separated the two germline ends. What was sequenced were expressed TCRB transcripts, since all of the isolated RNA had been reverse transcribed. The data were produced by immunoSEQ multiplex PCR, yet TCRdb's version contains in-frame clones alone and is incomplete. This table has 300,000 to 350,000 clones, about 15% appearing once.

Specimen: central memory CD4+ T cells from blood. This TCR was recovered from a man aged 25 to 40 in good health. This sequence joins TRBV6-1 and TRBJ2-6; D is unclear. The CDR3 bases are TGTGCCAGCAGACGGGCTGGGGCCAACGTCCTGACTTTC. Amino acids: CASRRAGANVLTF.